The clone carrying this T cell receptor (beta chain) has a count of ten or more. The antigen remains unidentified. This record comes from a study of T cells in Graves' hyperthyroidism and ophthalmopathy. Germline assignment: CDR1 SNHLY and CDR2 FYNNEI. The CDR3 has 16 amino acids. V lost 0 bases and J lost 5; bases outside the gene matches: 6. Notes on the study in general: Most expanded thyroid clonotypes above 0.001 also appeared in blood. The model's output predicted ophthalmopathy at a median of approximately 6.5 months prior to onset.

Authors of the study amplified TCR beta CDR3 regions from RNA transcripts. The HTBI primer set drove a first-round RT-PCR of the TCR CDR3. TCRdb re-derived calls from the multiplex PCR reads in MiXCR, one entry per CDR3 protein. The sample contains more than 500,000 distinct CDR3 sequences, 46% of which appear only once. Patients were excluded because of uncontrolled infection, other autoimmune disease, pregnancy or lactation. The sample comprised peripheral blood or thyroid tissue (not recorded which). The chain recombines TRBV2 with TRBJ2-7; 11 bases are shared with TRBD2. This TCR derives from an adult woman with Graves' disease, either hyperthyroidism or ophthalmopathy (not recorded which). CDR3 nucleotide sequence: TGTGCCAGCAGTGAAGCGTGGGGGACTAGCGGAGACGAGCAGTACTTC. Residues: CASSEAWGTSGDEQYF.